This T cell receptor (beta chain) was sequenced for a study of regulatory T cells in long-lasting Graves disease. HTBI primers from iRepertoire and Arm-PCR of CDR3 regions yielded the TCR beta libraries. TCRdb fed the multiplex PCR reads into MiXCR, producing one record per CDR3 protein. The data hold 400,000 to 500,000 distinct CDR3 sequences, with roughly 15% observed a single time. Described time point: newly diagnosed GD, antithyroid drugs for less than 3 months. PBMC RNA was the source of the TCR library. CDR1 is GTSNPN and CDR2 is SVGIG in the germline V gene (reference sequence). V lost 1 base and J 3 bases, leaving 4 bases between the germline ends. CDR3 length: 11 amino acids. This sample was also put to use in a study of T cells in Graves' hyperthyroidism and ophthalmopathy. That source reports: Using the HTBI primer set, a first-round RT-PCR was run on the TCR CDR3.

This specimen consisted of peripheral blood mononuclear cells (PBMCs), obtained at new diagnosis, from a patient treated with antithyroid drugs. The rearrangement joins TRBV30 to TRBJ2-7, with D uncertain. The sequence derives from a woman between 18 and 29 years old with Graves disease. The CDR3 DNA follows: TGTGCCTGGAGTGGGATCTACGAGCAGTACTTC. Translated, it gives CAWSGIYEQYF. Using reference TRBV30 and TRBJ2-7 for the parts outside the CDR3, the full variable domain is SQTIHQWPATLVQPVGSPLSLECTVEGTSNPNLYWYRQAAGRGLQLLFYSVGIGQISSEVPQNLSASRPQDRQFILSSKKLLLSDSGFYLCAWSGIYEQYFGPGTRLTVT.